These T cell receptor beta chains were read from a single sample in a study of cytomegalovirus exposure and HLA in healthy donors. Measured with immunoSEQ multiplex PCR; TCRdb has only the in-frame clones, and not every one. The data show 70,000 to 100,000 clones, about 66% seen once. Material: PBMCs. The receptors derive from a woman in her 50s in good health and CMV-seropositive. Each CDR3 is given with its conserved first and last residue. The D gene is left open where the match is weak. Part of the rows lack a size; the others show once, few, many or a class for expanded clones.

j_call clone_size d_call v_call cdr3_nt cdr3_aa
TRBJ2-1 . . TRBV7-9 TGTGCCAGCAGCTCCCGGGACTCTCTCGGCAATGAGCAGTTCTTC CASSSRDSLGNEQFF
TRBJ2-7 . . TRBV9 TGTGCCAGCAGCGTTCGCGGGGACTACGAGCAGTACTTC CASSVRGDYEQYF
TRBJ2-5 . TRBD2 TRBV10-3 TGTGCCATCGGGACTAGCGGGGCCAGCCAAGAGACCCAGTACTTC CAIGTSGASQETQYF
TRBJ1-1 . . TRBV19 TGTGCCAGTAGTCCAGGGCCCTGGGGTGAGAACACTGAAGCTTTCTTT CASSPGPWGENTEAFF
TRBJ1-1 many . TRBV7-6 TGTGCCAGCATCGAACAGCCCGAGGGAACTGAAGCTTTCTTT CASIEQPEGTEAFF
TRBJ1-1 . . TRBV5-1 TGCGCCAGCAGCCCAGTACCGGGCGGGCAGGGAGGAACTGAAGCTTTCTTT CASSPVPGGQGGTEAFF
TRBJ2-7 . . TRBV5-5 TGTGCCAGCAGCTTGGGGCAGGGTTCCTACGAGCAGTACTTC CASSLGQGSYEQYF
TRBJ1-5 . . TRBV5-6 TGTGCCAGCAGCCGAACAGGGACGAGCAATCAGCCCCAGCATTTT CASSRTGTSNQPQHF
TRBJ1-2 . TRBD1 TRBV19 TGTGCCAGTACCCCCGGGACAGGGGGTGGTGGCTACACCTTC CASTPGTGGGGYTF
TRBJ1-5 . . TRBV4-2 TGTGCCAGCAGCGAAACCCCCGGGACACATAGCAATCAGCCCCAGCATTTT CASSETPGTHSNQPQHF
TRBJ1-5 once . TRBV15 TGTGCCACCAGCAGAGATCTTGGGCTTCAGCCCCAGCATTTT CATSRDLGLQPQHF
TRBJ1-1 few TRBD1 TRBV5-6 TGTGCCAGCAGGTGGGACAGGGGGCGCACTGAAGCTTTCTTT CASRWDRGRTEAFF
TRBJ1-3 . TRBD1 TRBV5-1 TGCGCCAGCAGCTTGACAGGGGAAGCTGGAAACACCATATATTTT CASSLTGEAGNTIYF
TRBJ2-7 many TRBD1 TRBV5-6 TGTGCCAGCAGCCCGGGACAGGGACCCTACGAGCAGTACTTC CASSPGQGPYEQYF
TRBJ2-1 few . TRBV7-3 TGTGCCAGCAGCACCGGTGGCAATGAGCAGTTCTTC CASSTGGNEQFF
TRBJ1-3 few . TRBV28 TGTGCCAGCGCTATCGGGGGGAGACGCTCTGGAAACACCATATATTTT CASAIGGRRSGNTIYF
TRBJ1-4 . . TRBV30 TGTGCCTGGAGTGTCTTTTGGGGGGGGGATGAAAAACTGTTTTTT CAWSVFWGGDEKLFF
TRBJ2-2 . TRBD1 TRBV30 TGTGCCTGGAGAAACAGGGGGCGGAACACCGGGGAGCTGTTTTTT CAWRNRGRNTGELFF
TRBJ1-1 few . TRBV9 TGTGCCAGCAGCCCCTCAGGGGAGGGGAAGTGGGCTTTCTTT CASSPSGEGKWAFF
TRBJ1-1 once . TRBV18 TGTGCCAGCTCACCACCGGGCCAGGGTTCGAACACTGAAGCTTTCTTT CASSPPGQGSNTEAFF
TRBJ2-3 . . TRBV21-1 TGTGCCAGCAGCAAAGCCCCAGGGCTCAACGCAGATACGCAGTATTTT CASSKAPGLNADTQYF
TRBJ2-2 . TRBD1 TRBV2 TGTGCCAGCAGCCGCGGACAGGGAGCCGGGGAGCTGTTTTTT CASSRGQGAGELFF
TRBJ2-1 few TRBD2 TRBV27 TGTGCCAGCAGGGGAGCGGGGGCAAATGAGCAGTTCTTC CASRGAGANEQFF
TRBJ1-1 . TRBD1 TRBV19 TGTGCCAGTAGTATAGGTGACAGGGATGGAGAAGCTTTCTTT CASSIGDRDGEAFF
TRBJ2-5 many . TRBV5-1 TGCGCCAGCAGCCCCTCGGGGGACCCACGGGAGACCCAGTACTTC CASSPSGDPRETQYF
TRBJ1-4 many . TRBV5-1 TGCGCCAGCAGAGCAGCCCACAGTGAAAAACTGTTTTTT CASRAAHSEKLFF